A single sample is the source of the 25 T cell receptor beta chains below, sequenced in a study of CD4 T cells in relation to SARS-CoV-2 and coronaviruses. These receptors have no known antigen. Clones were sequenced by immunoSEQ multiplex PCR, and TCRdb holds only the in-frame ones, with some missing. The sample holds tens of thousands of clones, about 80% seen once. The material sequenced was memory CD4+ T cells from PBMCs, cultured in vitro. Every receptor here comes from an adult with COVID-19.

This clone was counted a single time. This chain links TRBV12-3 or TRBV12-4 with TRBJ2-4; D gene unclear. Trimming pared 1 base from V and 12 bases from J, leaving 13 bases between. This CDR3 spans 13 amino acids. The CDR3 DNA follows: TGTGCCAGCAGTTTAGAGTGGTCTTCTCGTCAGTACTTC. Translating it yields CASSLEWSSRQYF.

This chain links TRBV2 with TRBJ1-5; maybe TRBD1 (5 bases). Per germline, CDR1 SNHLY and CDR2 FYNNEI. The length of the CDR3 is 15 residues. The germline V and J ends were trimmed by 5 bases and 2 bases, with 13 bases remaining between them. CDR3 DNA sequence: TGTGCCAGCAGTCCCCCAGGGAACCGCAATCAGCCCCAGCATTTT. Protein product: CASSPPGNRNQPQHF.

The sample holds one count of this clone. The chain couples TRBV6-1 to TRBJ2-7; 9 bases are a match to TRBD1. Per the germline V gene, CDR1 is MNHNS and CDR2 is SASEGT. V trimming: 3 bases; J trimming: 2 bases; junction bases outside the gene matches: 8. This CDR3 spans 16 amino acids. CDR3 amino acids: CASSDTPGTGTYEQYF. The CDR3 DNA sequence: TGTGCCAGCAGTGACACCCCCGGGACAGGGACCTACGAGCAGTACTTC.

The chain couples TRBV7-9 to TRBJ2-3; 8 bases are shared with TRBD2. The CDR3 consists of 15 residues. V was pared by 1 base and J by 3 bases, with 3 bases of the junction left unmatched. Germline loops: CDR1 SEHNR, CDR2 FQNEAQ (reference sequence). CDR3 nucleotide sequence: TGTGCCAGCAGCTTAGGGAGACTAGCGACAGATACGCAGTATTTT. Its translation is CASSLGRLATDTQYF.

This clone was seen more than once but under ten times. The V gene is TRBV12-5, the J gene TRBJ2-3, with 10 bases that match TRBD2. CDR3 size: 16 residues. V shed 2 bases and J 2 bases; nucleotides not matched to a gene: 4. CDR1 LGHNT and CDR2 FRNRAP come from the germline V gene. The CDR3 bases are TGTGCTAGTGGTTTGATTCTAGCGGGAGACACAGATACGCAGTATTTT. It specifies CASGLILAGDTDTQYF.

The rearrangement joins TRBV9 to TRBJ1-4; D uncertain. The V end was cut by 0 bases, the J end by 10 bases, with 16 bases between. The germline V gene has CDR1 SGDLS and CDR2 YYNGEE. CDR3 length: 15 residues. The CDR3 DNA follows: TGTGCCAGCAGCGTAGGTCGGTCGGGAGCTGGAAAACTGTTTTTT. Encoded protein: CASSVGRSGAGKLFF.

The CDR3 sequence is CASSTESWLEKLFF. The DNA of the CDR3 is TGTGCCAGCAGCACCGAGAGTTGGTTAGAAAAACTGTTTTTT. The chain combines TRBV11-3 with TRBJ1-4; D ambiguous. V lost 5 bases, J lost 8 bases, and 15 bases lay in between. This CDR3 is built from 14 residues. Germline CDR1 is SGHNT and CDR2 is YENEEA.

CDR3 bases: TGTGCCAGCAGCTTATTCAGGGACGACGACGAGCAGTACTTC. Amino acids: CASSLFRDDDEQYF. The V gene is TRBV7-9, the J gene TRBJ2-7; the D call may be TRBD1 or TRBD2 (5 bases each). This CDR3 has 14 amino acids. Germline CDR1 and CDR2: SEHNR and FQNEAQ (reference sequence). V shed 2 bases and J shed 5 bases, with 13 bases lying between them.

This rearrangement joins TRBV4-3 to TRBJ2-5; no definite D call. CDR1 is LGHNA and CDR2 is YSLEER in the germline V gene. This CDR3 has 15 residues. Trimming took off 1 base at V and 2 bases at J, with 11 bases between the two ends. CDR3 protein: CASSQAEATQETQYF. The CDR3 bases are TGCGCCAGCAGCCAAGCCGAGGCAACTCAAGAGACCCAGTACTTC.

The chain combines TRBV28 with TRBJ1-5; no clear D. Germline V gives CDR1 MDHEN, CDR2 SYDVKM. The CDR3 runs to 14 residues. The germline V and J ends were trimmed by 5 bases and 7 bases, with 15 bases remaining between them. CDR3 loop: CASSPREIRQPQHF. As DNA, the CDR3 is TGTGCCAGCAGTCCGAGGGAAATACGGCAGCCCCAGCATTTT.

V usage is TRBV5-1 and J usage is TRBJ1-6, with D perhaps matching TRBD1 (5 bases). Per germline, CDR1 SGHRS and CDR2 YFSETQ. Trimming removed 0 bases at V and 9 bases at J, with 10 bases between. The CDR3 has 14 amino acids. In DNA form, the CDR3 reads TGCGCCAGCAGCTTGGACCAGGGTGGTTCACCCCTCCACTTT. The encoded protein is CASSLDQGGSPLHF.

V gene TRBV18 combines with J gene TRBJ2-7, with D maybe TRBD2 (6 bases). V was clipped by 2 bases and J by 5 bases, with 7 bases between them. Germline V gives CDR1 KGHSH, CDR2 LQKENI. CDR3 size: 12 residues. The chain's CDR3 is CASSPAGNEQYF. CDR3 in DNA: TGTGCCAGCTCACCAGCGGGAAACGAGCAGTACTTC.

The gene calls are TRBV28 and TRBJ2-7; D is uncertain. Deletions cut 9 bases from V and 4 bases from J, with 16 bases between. The CDR3 is made up of 13 amino acids. Germline V lookup: CDR1 MDHEN, CDR2 SYDVKM. CDR3 protein: CASGLRPVYEQYF. Written as DNA, the CDR3 is TGTGCCAGTGGGTTGAGGCCTGTGTACGAGCAGTACTTC.

V is TRBV4-3 and J is TRBJ2-5, with D uncertain. The CDR3 contains 14 residues. Trimming removed 0 bases at V and 3 bases at J, with 8 bases between. Germline CDR1 is LGHNA and CDR2 is YSLEER. CDR3 residues: CASSQDAREETQYF. CDR3 sequence (DNA): TGCGCCAGCAGCCAAGATGCCAGAGAAGAGACCCAGTACTTC.

This clone was seen a few times. This same CDR3 is encoded by further DNA sequences in the sample. The chain combines TRBV28 with TRBJ1-5; D uncertain. Germline values: CDR1 MDHEN, CDR2 SYDVKM. The CDR3 extends over 15 amino acids. Trimming cost V 3 bases and J 2 bases, with 11 bases left between them. In DNA form, the CDR3 reads TGTGCCAGCAGTTTCGCCCGGGCGGGCAATCAGCCCCAGCATTTT. Encoded protein: CASSFARAGNQPQHF. Full variable domain (outside the CDR3, taken from reference TRBV28 and TRBJ1-5): DVKVTQSSRYLVKRTGEKVFLECVQDMDHENMFWYRQDPGLGLRLIYFSYDVKMKEKGDIPEGYSVSREKKERFSLILESASTNQTSMYLCASSFARAGNQPQHFGDGTRLSIL.

This clone occurred once. This rearrangement joins TRBV27 to TRBJ1-6; 8 bases align to TRBD1. The CDR3 spans 15 residues. The V gene end was trimmed by 7 bases and the J gene end by 8 bases; junction bases not matched to a gene: 10. Germline assignment: CDR1 MNHEY and CDR2 SMNVEV (reference sequence). CDR3 bases: TGTGCCAGCACCACATTGGACAGGGTATATTCACCCCTCCACTTT. It is translated as CASTTLDRVYSPLHF.

The count of this clone is one. This rearrangement joins TRBV9 to TRBJ2-3; 16 nucleotides match TRBD2. Germline CDR1 is SGDLS and CDR2 is YYNGEE. The V and J ends lost 0 bases and 0 bases, in that order; junction bases with no gene match: 7. This CDR3 region has 20 residues. The CDR3: CASSVEGGTSGRGSTDTQYF. The CDR3 coding sequence is TGTGCCAGCAGCGTAGAAGGGGGGACTAGCGGGAGGGGAAGCACAGATACGCAGTATTTT.

This clone was seen a handful of times. The chain carries TRBV25-1 and TRBJ2-1; tentative D call: TRBD1 (5 bases). The CDR3 consists of 16 residues. Germline loops: CDR1 MGHDK, CDR2 SYGVNS. V lost 2 bases and J 0 bases, leaving 11 bases between the germline ends. The CDR3 is CASSEGSTVSYNEQFF. The DNA of the CDR3 is TGTGCCAGCAGTGAAGGGTCGACAGTCTCCTACAATGAGCAGTTCTTC. The full variable domain, rest sourced from reference TRBV25-1 and TRBJ2-1, is EADIYQTPRYLVIGTGKKITLECSQTMGHDKMYWYQQDPGMELHLIHYSYGVNSTEKGDLSSESTVSRIRTEHFPLTLESARPSHTSQYLCASSEGSTVSYNEQFFGPGTRLTVL.

This clone occurred once. The chain combines TRBV30 with TRBJ1-1; weak D call: TRBD1 (6 bases). Germline V CDR1 and CDR2: GTSNPN, SVGIG (reference sequence). The CDR3 extends over 13 amino acids. The germline V and J ends were trimmed by 0 bases and 3 bases, with 8 bases remaining between them. The CDR3 DNA reads TGTGCCTGGAGTGTAGGGGGGGACACTGAAGCTTTCTTT. It translates to CAWSVGGDTEAFF.

This clone has only a few counts. The CDR3 nucleotides read TGTGCCAGCAGCTTAAGGGACAGGGGAACCGAGCAGTACTTC. Its protein is CASSLRDRGTEQYF. V is TRBV7-9 and J is TRBJ2-7, with 10 bases that match TRBD1. CDR1 SEHNR and CDR2 FQNEAQ come from the germline V gene (reference sequence). The CDR3 totals 14 residues. The ends lost 2 bases at V and 6 bases at J; junction bases unmatched: 4.

The CDR3 region has the DNA TGCGCCAGCAGCCCGGGTAGGCCCCGAGGCGCCAAAAACATTCAGTACTTC. Its protein is CASSPGRPRGAKNIQYF. The V and J genes are TRBV4-1 and TRBJ2-4; D unresolved. V shed 4 bases and J shed 1 base, with 17 bases lying between them. Germline CDR1 reads MGHRA; CDR2 reads YSYEKL. The CDR3 length is 17 residues.

For the CDR3, the DNA is TGTGCCAGCAGCGTAGAGGACAGTGCTAGCACAGATACGCAGTATTTT. Translation gives CASSVEDSASTDTQYF. The chain joins TRBV9 to TRBJ2-3, with D tentatively TRBD1 (6 bases). Germline CDR1 is SGDLS and CDR2 is YYNGEE. Trimming stripped 0 bases from V and 0 bases from J, with 11 bases between. This CDR3 has 16 amino acids.

This rearrangement joins TRBV28 to TRBJ1-6, with a possible D match to TRBD1 (5 bases). V was pared by 3 bases and J by 10 bases, with 10 bases between. This CDR3 has 13 residues. Looked up from germline, CDR1 is MDHEN and CDR2 is SYDVKM. The CDR3 spells CASSFRRDSPLHF. CDR3 in DNA: TGTGCCAGCAGTTTTAGGAGGGACTCACCCCTCCACTTT.

This rearrangement joins TRBV6-6 to TRBJ2-3; the D is unclear. Trimming took 0 bases from V and 0 from J, leaving 10 bases between them. CDR3 length equals 16 residues. CDR1 and CDR2 from the germline V gene are MNHNY and SVGAGI (reference sequence). The CDR3 reads CASSYSSQDSTDTQYF. In nucleotides, the CDR3 is TGTGCCAGCAGTTACTCGTCGCAGGATAGCACAGATACGCAGTATTTT.

J is TRBJ2-7 and V is TRBV4-2, with TRBD1 as a possible D gene (6 bases). Trimming cost V 4 bases and J 5 bases, with 15 bases left between them. This CDR3 spans 14 amino acids. The germline V gene has CDR1 LGHNA and CDR2 YNFKEQ. The CDR3 is CASSPNRDTHEQYF. CDR3 nucleotides: TGTGCCAGCAGCCCAAACCGGGACACCCACGAGCAGTACTTC.